Presented here are 23 T cell receptor beta chains from one specimen sequenced in a study of blood T cell repertoires in COVID-19 (dated by TCRdb to between 2020 and 2021). Libraries came from the immunoSEQ multiplex PCR assay. The table comes from immuneACCESS by way of TCRdb, which keeps in-frame sequences with V and J called. Part of the clones is missing from these tables; in studies checked, under half for an unresolved V gene and the rest for unknown reasons. This sample gives approximately 140,000 clones in total; 88% of them show up just once. The ten largest clones capture more than 9% of the sample. The source material was peripheral blood. The source of these receptors is a man in his fifties or sixties with active or convalescent COVID-19.

The chain uses TRBV25-1 and TRBJ2-1, with D possibly being TRBD2 (5 bases). The CDR3 covers 15 residues. With 5 bases removed from V and 0 bases from J, the gap between germline ends came to 11 bases. The germline V gene encodes CDR1 MGHDK and CDR2 SYGVNS. CDR3 sequence: CASSLPGSSYNEQFF. The CDR3 DNA follows: TGTGCCAGCAGTCTTCCGGGAAGCTCCTACAATGAGCAGTTCTTC.

This chain links TRBV19 with TRBJ2-7, with 11 bases that match TRBD2. Per germline, CDR1 LNHDA and CDR2 SQIVND (reference sequence). V shed 4 bases and J 4 bases; nucleotides not matched to a gene: 6. CDR3 size: 15 residues. CDR3 amino acids: CASSTLAGGRYEQYF. The DNA for the CDR3 is TGTGCCAGTAGTACCTTAGCGGGAGGGCGTTACGAGCAGTACTTC.

V usage is TRBV29-1 and J usage is TRBJ2-4, with D possibly being TRBD2 (5 bases). Germline-derived CDR1 and CDR2 are SQVTM and ANQGSEA. This CDR3 is 15 amino acids long. V dropped 7 bases and J dropped 3 bases, with 19 bases sitting between them. The CDR3 DNA reads as TGCAGCGGTTTAACTAGTTATCCAGGCAAAAACATTCAGTACTTC. This gives the protein CSGLTSYPGKNIQYF.

V and J are TRBV19 and TRBJ2-7, with 9 bases lining up with TRBD2. V trimming: 5 bases; J trimming: 2 bases; junction bases outside the gene matches: 7. The germline V gene encodes CDR1 LNHDA and CDR2 SQIVND (reference sequence). The CDR3 loop spans 15 amino acids. CDR3: CASSARLAETYEQYF. CDR3 DNA sequence: TGTGCCAGTAGTGCCCGACTAGCGGAGACCTACGAGCAGTACTTC.

This clone was recorded once. The chain recombines TRBV12-5 with TRBJ2-5; TRBD1 aligns across 7 bases. V lost 5 bases and J lost 1; bases outside the gene matches: 4. Germline values: CDR1 LGHNT, CDR2 FRNRAP. This CDR3 is built from 14 residues. CDR3 loop: CASGRSGGQETQYF. DNA of the CDR3: TGTGCTAGTGGTCGGTCAGGGGGCCAAGAGACCCAGTACTTC.

The chain links TRBV7-8 to TRBJ2-2; D is unresolved. The germline gives CDR1 SGHVS, CDR2 FQNEAQ. Trimming left V 1 base short and J 4 bases short, with 10 bases between. The CDR3 runs 15 residues. The CDR3 is CASSLDETGTGELFF. CDR3 DNA sequence: TGTGCCAGCAGCTTAGATGAGACGGGCACCGGGGAGCTGTTTTTT.

This chain links TRBV7-8 with TRBJ2-1, with a tentative D call TRBD2 (6 bases). Trimming took off 0 bases at V and 8 bases at J, with 17 bases between the two ends. Germline V gene lookup returns CDR1 SGHVS and CDR2 FQNEAQ. The CDR3 contains 16 residues. DNA of the CDR3: TGTGCCAGCAGCTTAGCACCGGGGAGGCTCGGCGATGAGCAGTTCTTC. It specifies CASSLAPGRLGDEQFF.

This clone occurred a few times. The chain is built from TRBV2 and TRBJ2-7; 11 positions agree with TRBD2. Unmatched junction bases numbered 9, after V lost 5 bases and J lost 3 bases. The CDR3 is 16 amino acids. Germline loops: CDR1 SNHLY, CDR2 FYNNEI. The CDR3 nucleotides are TGTGCCAGCAGTTGGCCGACTAGCGGGATGGTCTACGAGCAGTACTTC. It yields the protein CASSWPTSGMVYEQYF.

This clone was seen only once. The CDR3 is CASSLDRVHGYTF. For the CDR3, the DNA is TGTGCCAGCAGTCTGGACAGGGTGCATGGCTACACCTTC. The chain joins TRBV28 to TRBJ1-2; TRBD1 aligns across 8 bases. Germline lookup yields CDR1 MDHEN and CDR2 SYDVKM. The CDR3 is 13 amino acids. V dropped 5 bases and J dropped 6; count of bases not matched to a gene: 5.

The J gene is TRBJ2-7, the V gene TRBV6-2 or TRBV6-3, with TRBD1 matching over 10 bases. Per germline, CDR1 MNHEY and CDR2 SVGEGT. V trimming: 5 bases; J trimming: 7 bases; junction bases outside the gene matches: 5. This CDR3 region has 13 residues. The CDR3 DNA follows: TGTGCCAGCAGTACCCCGGACAGGGGGGAGCAGTACTTC. The encoded protein is CASSTPDRGEQYF.

CDR3 DNA sequence: TGTGCCAGCAGTTTACTAGCGGGAGCTTCCGACGAGCAGTACTTC. Amino acid sequence: CASSLLAGASDEQYF. The J gene is TRBJ2-7, the V gene TRBV3-1 (or the pseudogene TRBV3-2); TRBD2 aligns across 11 bases. Germline assignment: CDR1 LGHDT and CDR2 YNNKEL (reference sequence). The CDR3 totals 15 residues. The V segment lost 6 bases and the J segment 5 bases; nucleotides outside the gene matches: 9.

The rearrangement uses TRBV9 and TRBJ2-1; perhaps TRBD2 as D (6 bases). This CDR3 comprises 14 residues. V was cut by 0 bases and J by 5 bases, with 9 bases left in between. Germline V gives CDR1 SGDLS, CDR2 YYNGEE. The CDR3 DNA follows: TGTGCCAGCAGCGTAGTGCCTAGCGACAATGAGCAGTTCTTC. Protein: CASSVVPSDNEQFF.

The V call is TRBV5-4, the J call TRBJ2-4; possible D gene TRBD2, 5 bases. Germline values: CDR1 SGHNT, CDR2 YYREEE (reference sequence). V was pared by 3 bases and J by 2 bases, with 12 bases between. CDR3 size: 15 residues. CDR3 in amino acids: CASSSDPGTKNIQYF. DNA of the CDR3: TGTGCCAGCAGCTCCGACCCCGGGACCAAAAACATTCAGTACTTC.

The chain carries TRBV2 and TRBJ1-2, with D tentatively TRBD1 (6 bases). The CDR3 extends over 15 amino acids. Germline V gives CDR1 SNHLY, CDR2 FYNNEI. Trimming cost V 6 bases and J 4 bases, with 18 bases left between them. The CDR3 sequence is CASSPILQGPYGYTF. The CDR3 nucleotides read TGTGCCAGCAGCCCTATACTACAGGGACCCTATGGCTACACCTTC.

The genes are TRBV6-1 and TRBJ1-1, with 11 bases aligning to TRBD1. The J segment lost 6 bases and the V segment lost 3 bases, leaving 6 bases of the junction unmatched. Germline assignment: CDR1 MNHNS and CDR2 SASEGT. The CDR3 length is 15 residues. For the CDR3, the DNA is TGTGCCAGCAGTGACCGGGACAGGGGGTTGTCTGAAGCTTTCTTT. It encodes CASSDRDRGLSEAFF.

The chain couples TRBV29-1 to TRBJ1-5; D gene ambiguous. Germline V gene lookup returns CDR1 SQVTM and CDR2 ANQGSEA. V gave up 4 bases and J gave up 3 bases, with 10 bases separating them. The CDR3 sequence is 13 residues long. CDR3 nucleotides: TGCAGCGTTGGCCTCGGGGTCAATCAGCCCCAGCATTTT. Translated: CSVGLGVNQPQHF.

J is TRBJ2-1 and V is TRBV11-2; TRBD2 matches at 9 bases. This CDR3 comprises 15 residues. V trimming: 5 bases; J trimming: 2 bases; junction bases outside the gene matches: 4. Germline V lookup: CDR1 SGHAT, CDR2 FQNNGV. The CDR3 DNA reads TGTGCCAGCAGCCAAGCGGGAGGTCCCTACAATGAGCAGTTCTTC. Its translation: CASSQAGGPYNEQFF.

The chain uses TRBV4-1 and TRBJ1-3; TRBD1 aligns across 8 bases. V trimming: 1 base; J trimming: 2 bases; junction bases outside the gene matches: 7. The CDR3 runs 17 residues. CDR1 is MGHRA, CDR2 YSYEKL, per germline. The CDR3 sequence: CASSQGPQGAAGNTIYF. CDR3 nucleotides: TGCGCCAGCAGCCAAGGTCCCCAGGGGGCAGCTGGAAACACCATATATTTT.

The chain uses TRBV27 and TRBJ2-4; D not resolved. V was cut by 3 bases and J by 2 bases, with 14 bases left in between. CDR3 length: 16 amino acids. The germline gives CDR1 MNHEY, CDR2 SMNVEV (reference sequence). In DNA, the CDR3 is TGTGCCAGCAGTTTGGCCCTCGATATGTCCAAAAACATTCAGTACTTC. It is translated as CASSLALDMSKNIQYF.

The chain employs TRBV24-1 and TRBJ1-6, with TRBD1 as a possible D gene (5 bases). This CDR3 has 10 amino acids. Between the trimmed V and J ends, which lost 7 bases and 15 bases, there was a span of 9 bases. Germline V gene data show CDR1 as KGHDR and CDR2 as SFDVKD. Here the CDR3 reads CATSLDSLHF. Here the CDR3 DNA reads TGTGCCACCAGCCTAGACAGCCTCCACTTT.

The sample holds a few counts of this clone. As DNA, the CDR3 is TGTGCCAGCAGACGCAGTCGGGGGGAGGGTCAGCCCCAGCATTTT. Amino acid sequence: CASRRSRGEGQPQHF. J is TRBJ1-5 and V is TRBV6-5, with a possible D match to TRBD1 (5 bases). The CDR3 length is 15 residues. V was cut by 6 bases and J by 6 bases, with 18 bases left in between. Germline V gene data show CDR1 as MNHEY and CDR2 as SVGAGI.

Of note for this clone: At the DNA level, this CDR3 is encoded by other sequences in the same sample as well. V is TRBV5-1 and J is TRBJ2-1; 10 bases align to TRBD2. Germline lookup yields CDR1 SGHRS and CDR2 YFSETQ. The CDR3 has 15 amino acids. Germline trimming cut 2 bases from V and 4 bases from J; bases unmatched to any gene: 3. CDR3 DNA: TGCGCCAGCAGCTTAGGACTAGCGGAATACAATGAGCAGTTCTTC. Translated, it gives CASSLGLAEYNEQFF.

The chain carries TRBV6-1 and TRBJ1-5, with no clear D. Deletions cut 6 bases from V and 2 bases from J, with 11 bases between. The CDR3 covers 14 residues. CDR1 and CDR2 (germline): MNHNS, SASEGT. CDR3 sequence (DNA): TGTGCCAGCAGCAGGACTGGGGGCAATCAGCCCCAGCATTTT. This translates into CASSRTGGNQPQHF.